The next 5 T cell receptor beta chains were all read from a single sample in a study of PD-L1 blockade in urothelial cancer. Generated by immunoSEQ multiplex PCR, the TCRdb table keeps only in-frame clones and is missing some. The sample has tens of thousands of clones, about 86% seen once; the top ten hold approximately 2.9%. Sample: PBMCs, taken around atezolizumab (anti-PD-L1) treatment. The receptors stem from a man in his fifties with urothelial cancer.

The gene calls are TRBV6-1 and TRBJ1-1; TRBD1 matches 7 bases. The V gene's germline CDR1 is MNHNS and CDR2 SASEGT. Trimming took 7 bases from V and 1 from J; bases not matched to a gene: 6. The CDR3 loop spans 14 amino acids. The CDR3 spells CASTQGGWNTEAFF. The DNA of the CDR3 is TGTGCCAGCACCCAGGGGGGTTGGAACACTGAAGCTTTCTTT.

This rearrangement joins TRBV4-1 to TRBJ2-5; D is possibly TRBD2 (6 bases). Germline V gene data show CDR1 as MGHRA and CDR2 as YSYEKL. V was shortened by 2 bases and J by 2 bases, with 12 bases between the two germline ends. This CDR3 comprises 15 residues. The CDR3 nucleotides read TGCGCCAGCAGCCAAAATTGGGGAGGACAAGAGACCCAGTACTTC. Amino acids: CASSQNWGGQETQYF.

The rearrangement uses TRBV30 and TRBJ2-4, with D possibly being TRBD2 (6 bases). Trimming took 1 base from V and 0 from J, leaving 13 bases between them. The CDR3 is 16 amino acids. Germline values: CDR1 GTSNPN, CDR2 SVGIG (reference sequence). The DNA for the CDR3 is TGTGCCTGGAGTGGCCTAGGAGGGCTAGCCAAAAACATTCAGTACTTC. Protein sequence: CAWSGLGGLAKNIQYF.

This chain connects TRBV28 to TRBJ1-5; TRBD1 agrees at 10 bases. Germline-derived CDR1 and CDR2 are MDHEN and SYDVKM. The CDR3 is made up of 16 amino acids. V was pared by 10 bases and J by 3 bases, with 12 bases of the junction left unmatched. CDR3 region: CATRNPTGGFNQPQHF. In DNA, the CDR3 is TGTGCCACCAGGAACCCGACAGGGGGCTTCAATCAGCCCCAGCATTTT.

The chain has TRBV5-6 and TRBJ1-6; a possible D gene is TRBD1 (6 bases). Germline CDR1 reads SGHDT; CDR2 reads YYEEEE. This CDR3 region has 15 residues. Trimming pared 5 bases from V and 5 bases from J, leaving 14 bases between. The CDR3 DNA reads TGTGCCAGCAGTACGCAGGGGTGGAATAATTCACCCCTCCACTTT. Translated, it gives CASSTQGWNNSPLHF.